This is a list of T cell receptor beta chains from one sample in a study of shared T cell receptors in the human thymus. The assay was immunoSEQ multiplex PCR, and TCRdb's table has in-frame clones only and misses some. The data hold about 660,000 clones, with roughly 90% observed a single time. This sample also appeared in a second study, on human thymus T cells.

Sequencing was performed on thymocytes. All receptors derive from a boy in the first two years of life with a congenital heart defect. Both conserved end residues are part of each CDR3. D genes are given only for firm matches. A clone size is listed for some rows: how often the clone was seen (once, few, many), or a class if it is expanded.

TRBV9,TRBJ2-1,.,.,TGTGCCAGCAGCGGCAGGCCCCCCTTAGCGGCTAGCTCCTACAATGAGCAGTTCTTC,CASSGRPPLAASSYNEQFF
TRBV5-6,TRBJ2-7,TRBD1,.,TGTGCCAGCAGCTTGGTGGGACAGGGGGCTTACGAGCAGTACTTC,CASSLVGQGAYEQYF
TRBV14,TRBJ2-2,TRBD1,.,TGTGCCAGCAGCCTACTGGACAGGGGGCTCACCGGGGAGCTGTTTTTT,CASSLLDRGLTGELFF
TRBV4-1,TRBJ2-1,.,.,TGCGCCAGCAGCCAAGAAAGCCGCAGACAAGGGGGCAATGAGCAGTTCTTC,CASSQESRRQGGNEQFF
TRBV27,TRBJ2-3,TRBD1,few,TGTGCCAGCAGTTTGATGGCACGAAACGGGGACAGGGGGCTCGAGTGGACAGATACGCAGTATTTT,CASSLMARNGDRGLEWTDTQYF
TRBV5-5,TRBJ2-1,.,.,TGTGCCAGCAGCTTAGGGGTGGTCAATGAGCAGTTCTTC,CASSLGVVNEQFF
TRBV7-9,TRBJ2-7,TRBD2,.,TGTGCCAGCAGCTTAGGACTAGCGGTCTCCGGAGTTTACGAGCAGTACTTC,CASSLGLAVSGVYEQYF
TRBV4-2,TRBJ2-7,TRBD1,.,TGTGCCAGCAGCGCTTCCGGGACAGGGTCCCTCGAGCAGTACTTC,CASSASGTGSLEQYF
TRBV5-1,TRBJ2-1,TRBD2,.,TGCGCCAGCAGCTTGGGCCCTAGCGGGAGCCCTTGGGGATCCTACAATGAGCAGTTCTTC,CASSLGPSGSPWGSYNEQFF
TRBV6-5,TRBJ2-7,.,.,TGTGCCAGCAGTTACTCGAAGGCCCAGGGGTCCGAGCAGTACTTC,CASSYSKAQGSEQYF
TRBV28,TRBJ2-7,.,once,TGTGCCAGCAGTGAACCGGGACTCCCCTACGAGCAGTACTTC,CASSEPGLPYEQYF
TRBV28,TRBJ2-7,TRBD1,.,TGTGCCAGCAGTCCTCGACAGGGGGCAGGATATTACGAGCAGTACTTC,CASSPRQGAGYYEQYF
TRBV19,TRBJ2-7,.,few,TGTGCCAGTAGCCCGGTTAAGGGGTCCTACGAGCAGTACTTC,CASSPVKGSYEQYF
TRBV19,TRBJ1-4,.,.,TGTGCCAGTAGTATAGCGAGGAGGACCCCTCAGCACACTAATGAAAAACTGTTTTTT,CASSIARRTPQHTNEKLFF
TRBV27,TRBJ2-1,.,.,TGTGCCAGCAGTCCGGGACTTGAACTATACAATGAGCAGTTCTTC,CASSPGLELYNEQFF
TRBV4-2,TRBJ2-7,TRBD2,.,TGTGCCAGCAGCCAAGATCCGGCTAGCGGGAGCCACGAGCAGTACTTC,CASSQDPASGSHEQYF
TRBV29-1,TRBJ2-1,.,few,TGCAGCGTTCGGGACACCCGTGATGAGCAGTTCTTC,CSVRDTRDEQFF
TRBV27,TRBJ2-7,TRBD2,.,TGTGCCAGCAGTTGGACGGGGGGACCCTACGAGCAGTACTTC,CASSWTGGPYEQYF
TRBV11-2,TRBJ2-3,.,.,TGTGCCAGCAGCTTAGGGGTGGGGAAGGGGACAGATACGCAGTATTTT,CASSLGVGKGTDTQYF
TRBV6-1,TRBJ1-2,.,.,TGTGCCAGCAGCCAAGGGAGTTCTGGCTACACCTTC,CASSQGSSGYTF
TRBV2,TRBJ2-7,.,.,TGTGCCAGCAGACTAGTCCTTGACTACGAGCAGTACTTC,CASRLVLDYEQYF
TRBV14,TRBJ1-4,.,.,TGTGCCAGCAGCCAAGCCTCCGATGGGGGAGGGACTAATGAAAAACTGTTTTTT,CASSQASDGGGTNEKLFF
TRBV28,TRBJ2-7,.,.,TGTGCCAGCAGTCCCCCGGACTACGAGCAGTACTTC,CASSPPDYEQYF
TRBV4-3,TRBJ1-1,.,few,TGCGCCAGCAGCCTCAGTGAGGGCAACCCGAACACTGAAGCTTTCTTT,CASSLSEGNPNTEAFF
TRBV12-5,TRBJ1-5,TRBD1,.,TGTGCTAGTGGTTCCGGACAGGGGAGCAATCAGCCCCAGCATTTT,CASGSGQGSNQPQHF
TRBV27,TRBJ2-7,.,.,TGTGCCAGCAGTCCCGGGGGCTCCTACGAGCAGTACTTC,CASSPGGSYEQYF
TRBV6-1,TRBJ2-1,.,.,TGTGCCAGCAGTGAAGCCCCGGGAGAGGGTTGGGGGCAGTTCTTC,CASSEAPGEGWGQFF
TRBV28,TRBJ2-1,TRBD2,.,TGTGCCAGCAGCAACCCCGGACTAGCGGGTTTTTCGCACGAGCAGTTCTTC,CASSNPGLAGFSHEQFF
TRBV27,TRBJ2-2,.,.,TGTGCCAGCAGTTCGCACAGGGACGAAGGGGAGCTGTTTTTT,CASSSHRDEGELFF
TRBV5-4,TRBJ2-7,TRBD2,.,TGTGCCAGCAGTAGCGGGAGGACCAGCTACGAGCAGTACTTC,CASSSGRTSYEQYF
TRBV2,TRBJ1-3,.,.,TGTGCCAGCAAATCCCCGGGTGGAAACACCATATATTTT,CASKSPGGNTIYF
TRBV4-3,TRBJ1-1,TRBD1,.,TGCGCCAGCAGCCAGGCGACAGGGGGTATGAACACTGAAGCTTTCTTT,CASSQATGGMNTEAFF
TRBV6-1,TRBJ2-7,TRBD2,.,TGTGCCAGCAGTGAAGCCCCCGGGAGGGCGGGATACGAGCAGTACTTC,CASSEAPGRAGYEQYF
TRBV7-2,TRBJ2-7,.,.,TGTGCCAGCAGCCCCAGGACTACCGCCTACGAGCAGTACTTC,CASSPRTTAYEQYF
TRBV2,TRBJ2-7,TRBD1,.,TGTGCCAGCAATGTCCGGGACAGGGGCGACGAGCAGTACTTC,CASNVRDRGDEQYF
TRBV7-9,TRBJ1-4,.,.,TGTGCCAGCAGCTTAAAGGACTCCTCAACTAATGAAAAACTGTTTTTT,CASSLKDSSTNEKLFF
TRBV30,TRBJ1-6,.,.,TGTGCCTGGAGTGTGGGGCATTCCAATCCACCCCTCCACTTT,CAWSVGHSNPPLHF
TRBV29-1,TRBJ2-7,.,.,TGCAGCGTTGCCCGGGGGCGGGAGCCCCTCTACGAGCAGTACTTC,CSVARGREPLYEQYF
TRBV5-6,TRBJ1-2,.,.,TGTGCCAGCAGCCGACCCCTAGGGCAGGGGAACTATGGCTACACCTTC,CASSRPLGQGNYGYTF
TRBV14,TRBJ1-2,TRBD1,.,TGTGCCAGCAGCCACCCCGGGACAGGGCCTAAACGAGGCGGCTACACCTTC,CASSHPGTGPKRGGYTF
TRBV6-1,TRBJ2-7,TRBD1,.,TGTGCCAGCAGTGCACGACTGGACAGGGCCATCTCCTACGAGCAGTACTTC,CASSARLDRAISYEQYF
TRBV4-3,TRBJ2-3,TRBD2,few,TGCGCCAGCAGCCAAGGGAGGGCTAGCGGGAGGCTGGACGAGAATACGCAGTATTTT,CASSQGRASGRLDENTQYF
TRBV6-1,TRBJ1-4,.,.,TGTGCCAGCAGTGCAGGCGGGCGAAGAGAAAAACTGTTTTTT,CASSAGGRREKLFF
TRBV7-3,TRBJ2-5,.,.,TGTGCCAGCAGCTCCCACAGGGAAGAGACCCAGTACTTC,CASSSHREETQYF
TRBV19,TRBJ2-5,TRBD2,.,TGTGCCAGTAGTATCCGGGGACTAGCGGGAGGAGGCGGGGCCAAAGAGACCCAGTACTTC,CASSIRGLAGGGGAKETQYF
TRBV28,TRBJ2-1,.,.,TGTGCCAGCAGTTTCGGTAGACTAGGAGGTCCCTCTACCGATGAGCAGTTCTTC,CASSFGRLGGPSTDEQFF
TRBV6-1,TRBJ2-1,.,.,TGTGCCAGCAGTGGAGAGGGGACTCCGTTCGGCAATGAGCAGTTCTTC,CASSGEGTPFGNEQFF
TRBV4-2,TRBJ2-7,.,.,TGTGCCAGCAGCCATGCCCCTATCTACGAGCAGTACTTC,CASSHAPIYEQYF
TRBV7-7,TRBJ2-5,TRBD2,.,TGTGCCAGCAGCTTATTGAGGGCGGGAGGAAACCAAGAGACCCAGTACTTC,CASSLLRAGGNQETQYF
TRBV2,TRBJ2-1,.,.,TGTGCCAGCAGTCGGTCGCAAAGCTCCTACAATGAGCAGTTCTTC,CASSRSQSSYNEQFF
TRBV19,TRBJ2-2,.,.,TGTGCCAGTAGTATAGGGGCCAGGAGGTCCGGGGAGCTGTTTTTT,CASSIGARRSGELFF
TRBV5-1,TRBJ2-7,TRBD2,.,TGCGCCAGCAGCTTCGGGGGGGCAGGTCTAGCGGTCCCATTCTACGAGCAGTACTTC,CASSFGGAGLAVPFYEQYF